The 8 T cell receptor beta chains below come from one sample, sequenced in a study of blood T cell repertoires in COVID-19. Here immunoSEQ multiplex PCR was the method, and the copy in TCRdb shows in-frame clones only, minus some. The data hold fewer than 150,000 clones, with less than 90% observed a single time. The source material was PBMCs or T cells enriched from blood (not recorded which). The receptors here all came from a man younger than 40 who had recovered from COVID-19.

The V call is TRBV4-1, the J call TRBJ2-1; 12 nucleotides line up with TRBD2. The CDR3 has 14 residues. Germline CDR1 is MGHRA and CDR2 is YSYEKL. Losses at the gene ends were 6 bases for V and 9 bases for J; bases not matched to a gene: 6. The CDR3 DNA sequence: TGCGCCAGCAGGGCTAGCGGGAGGGCCGGTGAGCAGTTCTTC. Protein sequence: CASRASGRAGEQFF.

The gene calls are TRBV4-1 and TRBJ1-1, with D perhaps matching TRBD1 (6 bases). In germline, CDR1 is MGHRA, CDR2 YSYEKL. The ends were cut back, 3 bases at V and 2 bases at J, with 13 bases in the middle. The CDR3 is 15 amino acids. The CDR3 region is CASSHLTGGNTEAFF. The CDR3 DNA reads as TGCGCCAGCAGCCACCTGACAGGCGGTAACACTGAAGCTTTCTTT.

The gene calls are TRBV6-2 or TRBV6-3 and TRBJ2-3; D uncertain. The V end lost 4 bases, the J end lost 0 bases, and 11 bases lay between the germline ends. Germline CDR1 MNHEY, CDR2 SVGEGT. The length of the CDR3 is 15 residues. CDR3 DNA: TGTGCCAGCAGTTTACGCGCCCTTAGCACAGATACGCAGTATTTT. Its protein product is CASSLRALSTDTQYF.

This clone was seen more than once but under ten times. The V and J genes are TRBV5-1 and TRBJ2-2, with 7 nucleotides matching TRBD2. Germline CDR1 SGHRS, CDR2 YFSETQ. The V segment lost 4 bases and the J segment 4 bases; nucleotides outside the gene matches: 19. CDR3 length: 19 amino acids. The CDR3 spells CASSLVGEFLGGSTGELFF. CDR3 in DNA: TGCGCCAGCAGCCTAGTTGGGGAGTTTCTCGGGGGGAGCACCGGGGAGCTGTTTTTT.

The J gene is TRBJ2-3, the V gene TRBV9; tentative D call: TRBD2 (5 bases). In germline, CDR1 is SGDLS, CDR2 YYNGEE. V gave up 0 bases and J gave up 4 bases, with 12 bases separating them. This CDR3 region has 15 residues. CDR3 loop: CASSVDVGVADTQYF. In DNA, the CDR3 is TGTGCCAGCAGCGTAGATGTGGGAGTGGCAGATACGCAGTATTTT.

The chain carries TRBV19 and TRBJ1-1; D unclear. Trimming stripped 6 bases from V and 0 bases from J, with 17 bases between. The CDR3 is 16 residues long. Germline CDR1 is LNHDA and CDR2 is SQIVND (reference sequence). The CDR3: CASRMEGEGMNTEAFF. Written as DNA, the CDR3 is TGTGCCAGTAGGATGGAAGGCGAGGGAATGAACACTGAAGCTTTCTTT.

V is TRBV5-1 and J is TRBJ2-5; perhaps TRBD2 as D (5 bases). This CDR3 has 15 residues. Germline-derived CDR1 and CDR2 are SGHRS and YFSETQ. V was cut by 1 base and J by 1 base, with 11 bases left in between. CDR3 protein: CASSLNSRGQETQYF. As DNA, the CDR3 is TGCGCCAGCAGCTTGAATAGTCGGGGCCAAGAGACCCAGTACTTC.

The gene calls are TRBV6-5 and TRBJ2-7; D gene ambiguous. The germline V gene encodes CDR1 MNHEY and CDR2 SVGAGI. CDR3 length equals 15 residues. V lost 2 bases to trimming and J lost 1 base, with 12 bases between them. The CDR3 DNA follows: TGTGCCAGCAGTTACGACTTCGGCCTTTCCTACGAGCAGTACTTC. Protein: CASSYDFGLSYEQYF.